These 6 T cell receptor beta chains came from one sample sequenced in a study of PD-1 blockade in classical Hodgkin lymphoma. Produced via immunoSEQ multiplex PCR; TCRdb's table is partial and in-frame only. The sample carries roughly 90,000 clones, roughly 80% recorded once. Each patient experienced a relapse that followed autologous stem cell transplantation, and brentuximab vedotin exposure varied. The material sequenced was peripheral blood mononuclear cells (PBMCs), taken before the second cycle of nivolumab. These receptors all stem from a human donor with classical Hodgkin lymphoma.

The chain couples TRBV6-5 to TRBJ2-2; D possibly corresponds to TRBD1 (6 bases). The V end was cut by 8 bases, the J end by 2 bases, with 12 bases between. The CDR3 is 14 residues long. Germline values: CDR1 MNHEY, CDR2 SVGAGI. The CDR3 nucleotides are TGTGCCAGCGGCCCAGGGGCTAACACCGGGGAGCTGTTTTTT. This encodes CASGPGANTGELFF.

The chain is built from TRBV27 and TRBJ2-2; 8 bases match TRBD2. With 4 bases clipped from V and 7 bases from J, the junction kept 5 bases outside the gene matches. Germline-derived CDR1 and CDR2 are MNHEY and SMNVEV (reference sequence). There are 14 residues in the CDR3. The CDR3 coding sequence is TGTGCCAGCAGTTATAAGCGGGAGTACGGGGAGCTGTTTTTT. Translating gives CASSYKREYGELFF.

The V and J genes are TRBV10-3 and TRBJ2-1; 10 nucleotides align to TRBD1. The CDR3 consists of 14 residues. Germline CDR1 and CDR2: ENHRY and SYGVKD. Trimming removed 4 bases from V and 8 bases from J; junction bases left unmatched: 5. CDR3 nucleotide sequence: TGTGCCATCAGTGCCCGGGACAGGGGCGATGAGCAGTTCTTC. Its protein is CAISARDRGDEQFF.

V usage is TRBV5-6 and J usage is TRBJ2-5; weak D call: TRBD2 (6 bases). The ends were cut back, 2 bases at V and 7 bases at J, with 24 bases in the middle. From germline, CDR1 is SGHDT and CDR2 YYEEEE. CDR3 size: 17 residues. The CDR3 reads CASSLISGPGRAVTQYF. The CDR3 DNA sequence: TGTGCCAGCAGCTTAATTAGCGGACCGGGCAGGGCGGTGACCCAGTACTTC.

This clone was detected only a few times. J is TRBJ1-1 and V is TRBV12-5; D is unclear. The CDR3 loop spans 13 amino acids. Germline values: CDR1 LGHNT, CDR2 FRNRAP. V lost 1 base, J lost 7 bases, and 10 bases lay in between. The CDR3 nucleotides are TGTGCTAGTGGTTTGGAACCCGAGAGTGAAGCTTTCTTT. Its translation: CASGLEPESEAFF.

This sequence joins TRBV7-2 and TRBJ2-3; no clear D gene. The CDR3 loop spans 12 amino acids. Trimming shortened V by 0 bases and J by 4 bases, and 2 bases separated the two germline ends. Germline loops: CDR1 SGHTA, CDR2 FQGNSA. The CDR3 here is CASSLAADTQYF. Here the CDR3 DNA reads TGTGCCAGCAGCTTAGCGGCAGATACGCAGTATTTT. The whole variable domain, filled in from reference TRBV7-2 and TRBJ2-3, reads GAGVSQSPSNKVTEKGKDVELRCDPISGHTALYWYRQSLGQGLEFLIYFQGNSAPDKSGLPSDRFSAERTGGSVSTLTIQRTQQEDSAVYLCASSLAADTQYFGPGTRLTVL.